The 14 T cell receptor beta chains given below trace back to one sample, sequenced in a study of blood T cells in healthy people across ages (dated by TCRdb to about 2015). To prepare the library, 5' RACE was applied. Sequencing took place on an Illumina HiSeq 2500. A second PCR of roughly 6 to 11 cycles was performed with a sample-barcoded 5' primer and a J-beta primer mix. The public reads were reprocessed in TCRdb via fastp at Q25 and MiXCR, keeping in-frame beta chains. Merged by CDR3 protein, the rows form single entries marked with the most common genes and DNA. The table for this sample lists about 640,000 distinct CDR3 sequences; about 53% of them were counted only once. Around 37% of the sample is held by the ten biggest clonotypes. The specimen sequenced was blood. These receptors were taken from a man aged 60 to 69 in good health.

The V call is TRBV25-1, the J call TRBJ1-2; the match to TRBD1 covers 8 bases. Germline CDR1 is MGHDK and CDR2 is SYGVNS. The trim removed 7 bases at V and 1 base at J, leaving 17 bases unmatched. The CDR3 consists of 18 residues. CDR3 DNA sequence: TGTGCCAGCATGCCCACAATGGGGGCAGGGGGCTATAACTATGGCTACACCTTC. Its protein product is CASMPTMGAGGYNYGYTF.

In its sample, this clonotype was seen a few times. V and J are TRBV5-5 and TRBJ2-5; tentative D call: TRBD2 (6 bases). The CDR3 contains 14 residues. Trimming pared 1 base from V and 2 bases from J, leaving 9 bases between. The germline gives CDR1 SGHKS, CDR2 YYEKEE (reference sequence). In DNA, the CDR3 is TGTGCCAGCAGCTTGAGGACTACGCAAGAGACCCAGTACTTC. Its translation is CASSLRTTQETQYF.

The chain is built from TRBV15 and TRBJ1-5, with no clear D. The germline V and J ends were trimmed by 0 bases and 6 bases, with 6 bases remaining between them. Germline loops: CDR1 LNHNV, CDR2 YYDKDF (reference sequence). This CDR3 comprises 13 residues. CDR3 sequence reads: CATSRDRSQPQHF. The CDR3 bases are TGTGCCACCAGCAGAGATAGGTCTCAGCCCCAGCATTTT.

This clonotype appeared a few times. The chain combines TRBV7-2 with TRBJ2-5; possible D gene TRBD2, 5 bases. V was clipped by 4 bases and J by 5 bases, with 11 bases between them. Germline CDR1 is SGHTA and CDR2 is FQGNSA. The CDR3 covers 13 residues. The CDR3 coding sequence is TGTGCCAGCAGCTCACTAGATAGGGAGACCCAGTACTTC. This gives the protein CASSSLDRETQYF.

The chain couples TRBV2 to TRBJ2-5, with 9 nucleotides matching TRBD2. This CDR3 comprises 15 residues. Germline CDR1 reads SNHLY; CDR2 reads FYNNEI. V lost 4 bases and J lost 5; bases outside the gene matches: 8. CDR3: CASSAGTSPRETQYF. The CDR3 coding sequence is TGTGCCAGCAGTGCTGGGACTAGCCCACGGGAGACCCAGTACTTC.

This clonotype was counted once. This chain joins TRBV12-3 or TRBV12-4 and TRBJ2-1; the match to TRBD2 covers 8 bases. V was pared by 5 bases and J by 5 bases, with 14 bases of the junction left unmatched. This CDR3 is built from 17 residues. The CDR3 sequence is CASSAKTGTRQNNEQFF. Written as DNA, the CDR3 is TGTGCCAGCAGTGCCAAAACCGGGACTAGGCAAAACAATGAGCAGTTCTTC.

The genes are TRBV29-1 and TRBJ1-2; D perhaps matches TRBD1 (5 bases). CDR3 length: 13 amino acids. Trimming stripped 5 bases from V and 4 bases from J, with 14 bases between. CDR1 is SQVTM, CDR2 ANQGSEA, per germline. The chain's CDR3 is CSVTIREGYGYTF. CDR3 nucleotide sequence: TGCAGCGTTACTATCAGGGAGGGCTATGGCTACACCTTC.

The chain links TRBV6-6 to TRBJ2-5; TRBD2 might be the D (6 bases). Germline CDR1 reads MNHNY; CDR2 reads SVGAGI (reference sequence). V was pared by 2 bases and J by 7 bases, with 11 bases between. The CDR3 has 13 residues. CDR3 sequence: CASSYEQGGTQYF. DNA for the CDR3: TGTGCCAGCAGTTACGAGCAGGGAGGGACCCAGTACTTC.

The rearrangement links TRBV2 to TRBJ1-2, with 8 positions matching TRBD1. Germline V CDR1 and CDR2: SNHLY, FYNNEI. V dropped 5 bases and J dropped 5; count of bases not matched to a gene: 7. The length of the CDR3 is 14 residues. The CDR3 nucleotides are TGTGCCAGCAGTTCACAGGGGGAAGGTTATGGCTACACCTTC. Its protein product is CASSSQGEGYGYTF.

V usage is TRBV28 and J usage is TRBJ2-1; 8 bases are shared with TRBD1. This CDR3 is 16 amino acids long. CDR1 is MDHEN and CDR2 is SYDVKM in the germline V gene. Germline trimming cut 6 bases from V and 9 bases from J; bases unmatched to any gene: 16. Here the CDR3 reads CASSPIGQGKTGEQFF. DNA for the CDR3: TGTGCCAGCAGCCCTATAGGACAGGGAAAGACGGGTGAGCAGTTCTTC.

As regards this clonotype: An end of the junction differs from the germline gene, which may be a read error. V is TRBV10-3 and J is TRBJ2-1; 11 bases fit TRBD2. Germline CDR1 reads ENHRY; CDR2 reads SYGVKD. The CDR3 is 14 residues long. DNA of the CDR3: TGTGCCATCAGACCGGGACTAGCGGACAATGGGCAGTTCTTC. Amino acid sequence: CAIRPGLADNGQFF.

The chain couples TRBV6-5 to TRBJ1-2, with TRBD1 identical over 7 bases. The J segment lost 4 bases and the V segment lost 7 bases, leaving 3 bases of the junction unmatched. This CDR3 region has 12 residues. CDR1 is MNHEY and CDR2 is SVGAGI in the germline V gene. CDR3 nucleotide sequence: TGTGCCAGCAAGGCAGGGGGCTATGGCTACACCTTC. As protein: CASKAGGYGYTF.

This clonotype occurred once. This chain connects TRBV27 to TRBJ2-4; 7 bases line up with TRBD1. CDR1 MNHEY and CDR2 SMNVEV come from the germline V gene (reference sequence). The CDR3 totals 16 residues. V lost 10 bases and J lost 0; bases outside the gene matches: 12. The CDR3 region is CAKTGPRPLAKNIQYF. The DNA for the CDR3 is TGTGCCAAGACAGGGCCCAGACCTCTAGCCAAAAACATTCAGTACTTC.

The chain employs TRBV6-1 and TRBJ2-3; 9 nucleotides line up with TRBD2. The CDR3 has 15 amino acids. V lost 7 bases to trimming and J lost 4 bases; unmatched junction nucleotides: 9. Per the germline V gene, CDR1 is MNHNS and CDR2 is SASEGT. The CDR3 sequence is CASNPRASGADTQYF. For the CDR3, the DNA is TGTGCCAGCAACCCAAGGGCTAGCGGGGCAGATACGCAGTATTTT.